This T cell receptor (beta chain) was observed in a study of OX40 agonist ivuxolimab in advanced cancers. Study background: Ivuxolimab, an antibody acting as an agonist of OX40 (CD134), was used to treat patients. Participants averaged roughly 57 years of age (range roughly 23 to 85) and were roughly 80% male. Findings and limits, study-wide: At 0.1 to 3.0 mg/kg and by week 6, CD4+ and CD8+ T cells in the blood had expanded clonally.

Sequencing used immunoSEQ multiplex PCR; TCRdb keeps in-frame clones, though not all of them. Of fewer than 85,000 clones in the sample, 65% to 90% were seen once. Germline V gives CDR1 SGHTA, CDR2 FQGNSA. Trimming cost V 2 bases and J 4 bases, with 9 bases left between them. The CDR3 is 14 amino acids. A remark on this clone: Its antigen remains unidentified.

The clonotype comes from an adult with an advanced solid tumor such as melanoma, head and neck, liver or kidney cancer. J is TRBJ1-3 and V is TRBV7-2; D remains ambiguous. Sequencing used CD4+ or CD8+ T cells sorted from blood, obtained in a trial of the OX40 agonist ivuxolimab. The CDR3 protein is CASSLSATGNTIYF. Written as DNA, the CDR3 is TGTGCCAGCAGCTTATCTGCAACAGGAAACACCATATATTTT.